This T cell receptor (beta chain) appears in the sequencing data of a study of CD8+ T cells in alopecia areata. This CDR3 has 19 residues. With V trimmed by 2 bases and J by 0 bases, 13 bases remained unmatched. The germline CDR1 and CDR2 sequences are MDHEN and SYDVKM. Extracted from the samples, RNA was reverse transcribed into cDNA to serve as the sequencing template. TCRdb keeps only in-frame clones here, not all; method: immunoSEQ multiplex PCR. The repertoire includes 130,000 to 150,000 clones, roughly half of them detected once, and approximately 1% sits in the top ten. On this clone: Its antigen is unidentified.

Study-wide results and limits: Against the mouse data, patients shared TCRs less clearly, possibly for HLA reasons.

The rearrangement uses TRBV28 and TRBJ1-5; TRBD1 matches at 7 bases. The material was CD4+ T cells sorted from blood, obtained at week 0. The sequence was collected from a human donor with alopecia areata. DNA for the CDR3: TGTGCCAGCAGTTTAAAGGTCGGGACAGTCCAATATAGCAATCAGCCCCAGCATTTT. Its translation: CASSLKVGTVQYSNQPQHF.